This T cell receptor beta chain is drawn from a study of cytomegalovirus exposure and HLA in healthy donors. Study observations and caveats: Researchers counted 164 TCR beta chains as cytomegalovirus-associated.

PCR amplification relied on 60 Vbeta primers (plus 13 Jbeta primers). Measured with immunoSEQ multiplex PCR; TCRdb has only the in-frame clones, and not every one. The data show about 130,000 clones, about 80% seen once. Worth noting for this clone: Its antigen is undetermined.

The germline gives CDR1 SGDLS, CDR2 YYNGEE. The CDR3 covers 16 residues. Deletions cut 0 bases from V and 4 bases from J, with 11 bases between. The chain joins TRBV9 to TRBJ2-6; no clear D gene. The source of this sequence is a young man in good health and CMV-seropositive. The sample consisted of PBMCs. The CDR3 nucleotides read TGTGCCAGCAGCGTAGCTGAATTGGCCGGGGCCAACGTCCTGACTTTC. Residues: CASSVAELAGANVLTF. Full variable domain (outside the CDR3, taken from reference TRBV9 and TRBJ2-6): DSGVTQTPKHLITATGQRVTLRCSPRSGDLSVYWYQQSLDQGLQFLIQYYNGEERAKGNILERFSAQQFPDLHSELNLSSLELGDSALYFCASSVAELAGANVLTFGAGSRLTVL.